Below, one T cell receptor (beta chain) is given with its context. The antigen it binds to is not known. Base-call qualities are not available, and no considerably larger clone is one nucleotide away. The source of the sample is a study of blood T cell repertoires in COVID-19 (TCRdb year 2020). For the study in its entirety: The collaborator samples originated in the United States, Italy and Spain and spanned the acute and convalescent phases of COVID-19. The prospective study material was composed of cDNA or gDNA derived from T cells, B-cell-depleted T cells, or PBMCs. The dataset comprised deeply sampled blood TCRbeta repertoires from subjects exposed to, actively infected with, or recovered from COVID-19. The repertoires were made available in a free public database intended to serve as a resource for research on the immune response to SARS-CoV-2. The samples were drawn from two sources: the first 160 participants of the ongoing ImmuneRACE study, and 1,254 subjects contributed by 6 global collaborators. Sample metadata almost always included a de-identified subject ID, COVID-19 status, age in years and sex. Where available, HLA class I and class II types were obtained from metadata supplied by the sample provider rather than from assay-based typing. The investigation overall reported the following: The amount of clinical and demographic metadata varied by source and participant and was provided uncurated.

TCRbeta CDR3 regions were amplified from genomic DNA using the immunoSEQ Assay, a bias-controlled multiplex PCR. The source study handled its data this way. The number of nucleated cells in each sample was estimated by amplification of reference gene primers within the assay. To quantify the absolute abundance of each unique TCRbeta CDR3 rearrangement, sequence reads were collapsed and filtered. For each sample, productive Simpson clonality was calculated by taking the square root of Simpson's diversity index across productive rearrangements. Drawn from immuneACCESS, this table holds only the in-frame rearrangements with V and J called that TCRdb kept. Clones are partly lost; checked studies trace under half to an unresolved V gene and leave the rest unexplained. V, J and clone size were drawn from that table, and D and trimming were deduced from the DNA. For this sample there are tens of thousands of clones; roughly 73% appear just once. The ten largest make up roughly two thirds of the sample.

The collaborating institutions used their own protocols to collect whole blood in K2EDTA tubes. Collaborator samples were shipped for TCRbeta analysis as frozen whole blood, isolated PBMCs, or DNA extracted from either sample type. V is reduced by 3 bases and J by 0 bases, leaving a spacing of 12 bases between them. The CDR3 holds 16 amino acids from the cysteine to the phenylalanine. The entry retains the CDR3 DNA only, 48 bases that are in frame from base 1. According to the germline V gene (reference sequence), CDR1 reads SEHNR and CDR2 reads FQNEAQ. Sequenced: peripheral blood. The sequence is built from TRBV7-9 and TRBJ2-1; the D gene is perhaps TRBD1, from 5 matching bases. This clonotype was obtained from an elderly man with acute or convalescent COVID-19. In nucleotide form, the sequence is TGTGCCAGCAGCTTCCGGACATTTAGCTCCTACAATGAGCAGTTCTTC. Its translation reads: CASSFRTFSSYNEQFF. With all but the CDR3 taken from the reference TRBV7-9 and TRBJ2-1 genes, the full variable domain is: DTGVSQNPRHKITKRGQNVTFRCDPISEHNRLYWYRQTLGQGPEFLTYFQNEAQLEKSRLLSDRFSAERPKGSFSTLEIQRTEQGDSAMYLCASSFRTFSSYNEQFFGPGTRLTVL.